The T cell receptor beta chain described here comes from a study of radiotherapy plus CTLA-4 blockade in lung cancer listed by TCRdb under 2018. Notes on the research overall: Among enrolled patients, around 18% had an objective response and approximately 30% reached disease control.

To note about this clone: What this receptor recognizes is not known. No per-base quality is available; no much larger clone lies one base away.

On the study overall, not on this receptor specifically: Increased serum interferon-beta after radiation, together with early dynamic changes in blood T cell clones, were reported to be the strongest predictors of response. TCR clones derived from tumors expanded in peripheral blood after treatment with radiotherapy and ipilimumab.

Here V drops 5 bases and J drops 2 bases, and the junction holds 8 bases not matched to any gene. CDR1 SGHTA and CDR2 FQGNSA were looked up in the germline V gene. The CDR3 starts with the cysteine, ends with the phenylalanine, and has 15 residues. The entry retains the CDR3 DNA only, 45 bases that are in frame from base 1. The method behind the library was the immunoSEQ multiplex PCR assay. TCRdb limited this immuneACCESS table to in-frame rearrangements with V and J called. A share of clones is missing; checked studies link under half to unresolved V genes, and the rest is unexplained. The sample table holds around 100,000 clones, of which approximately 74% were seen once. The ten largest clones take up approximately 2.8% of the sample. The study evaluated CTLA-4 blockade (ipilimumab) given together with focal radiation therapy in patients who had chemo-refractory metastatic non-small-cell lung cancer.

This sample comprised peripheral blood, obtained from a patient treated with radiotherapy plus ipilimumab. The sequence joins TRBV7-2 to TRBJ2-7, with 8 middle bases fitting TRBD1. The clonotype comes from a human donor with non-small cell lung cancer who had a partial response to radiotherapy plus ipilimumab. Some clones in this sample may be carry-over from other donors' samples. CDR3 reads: CASSIDRGRAYEQYF. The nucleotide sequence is TGTGCCAGCAGCATCGACAGGGGTAGGGCCTACGAGCAGTACTTC.